The rows below give T cell receptor beta chains drawn from one sample of a study of response to subunit inactivated influenza vaccine. Using its own MiXCR run on the RT-PCR reads, TCRdb lists one record per CDR3 protein. The data contain 500,000 to 600,000 distinct CDR3 sequences, around 11% of them singletons. Sequencing was performed on PBMCs from blood, taken on the day of vaccination. These receptor sequences come from a man between 45 and 60 years old who received an inactivated influenza vaccine. Both conserved end residues are part of each CDR3. The D gene is left open where the match is weak. Some rows have no size entry. The others give once, few or many, or a class for an expanded clone.

D	size	J	V	DNA	CDR3
.	.	TRBJ2-7	TRBV28	TGTGCCAGCAGTGACCGGGACCGATTCTACGAGCAGTACTTC	CASSDRDRFYEQYF
TRBD1	.	TRBJ1-1	TRBV6-2/TRBV6-3	TGTGCCAGCAGAGACAGGGGAGGCACTGAAGCTTTCTTT	CASRDRGGTEAFF
TRBD1	.	TRBJ1-2	TRBV7-2	TGTGCCAGCAGCTTAGAACCTACAGGGGGATATGGCTACACCTTC	CASSLEPTGGYGYTF
.	few	TRBJ2-4	TRBV20-1	TGCAGTGCTAGAGACCCCTTGGAGGGGGGGAAAAACATTCAGTACTTC	CSARDPLEGGKNIQYF
TRBD1	many	TRBJ2-5	TRBV5-1	TGCGCCAGCAGCTTGTCCGGGACAGTGGAAGAGACCCAGTACTTC	CASSLSGTVEETQYF
TRBD2	few	TRBJ2-7	TRBV6-6	TGTGCCAGCAGCGGGGACCGGACTAGCGAGCAGTACTTC	CASSGDRTSEQYF
.	few	TRBJ2-1	TRBV28	TGTGCCAGCAGCCCGATCGGCGTCTCGGACTCCTACAATGAGCAGTTCTTC	CASSPIGVSDSYNEQFF
TRBD2	.	TRBJ2-1	TRBV7-6	TGTGCCAGCAGCCGATGGACTAGCGGGAGACTCTACAATGAGCAGTTCTTC	CASSRWTSGRLYNEQFF
.	.	TRBJ2-1	TRBV20-1	TGCAGTGCTAGAGTCCCCGGAAGGGAGCAGTTCTTC	CSARVPGREQFF
TRBD1	.	TRBJ2-7	TRBV5-1	TGCGCCAGCAGCAGCCTCCGTGAAGGGGGCCCCCGATCGGCAACCTACGAGCAGTACTTC	CASSSLREGGPRSATYEQYF
.	.	TRBJ2-4	TRBV7-2	TGTGCCAGCGCCTCGGGACAACGCAGAAATATTCAGTACTTC	CASASGQRRNIQYF
.	few	TRBJ2-1	TRBV5-1	TGCGCCAGCAGCTCTATGCCCGGGGAGGAGCAGTTCTTC	CASSSMPGEEQFF
.	.	TRBJ2-7	TRBV11-2	TGTGCCAGCAGCTTCTTTGGGGACCTCAACTCCTACGAGCAGTACTTC	CASSFFGDLNSYEQYF
.	few	TRBJ2-7	TRBV28	TGTGCCAGCGGCCGAGCCTCCTACGAGCAGTACTTC	CASGRASYEQYF
TRBD2	.	TRBJ2-7	TRBV7-2	TGTGCCAGCAGCTTCGGGGTAGCGGGGAGCTACGAGCAGTACTTC	CASSFGVAGSYEQYF
.	few	TRBJ1-5	TRBV20-1	TGCAGTGCTAATCAGGGGATGCAGCCCCAGCATTTT	CSANQGMQPQHF
TRBD1	.	TRBJ2-7	TRBV5-1	TGCGCCAGCAGCTTGTCGACAGGGGGCTCCTACGAGCAGTACTTC	CASSLSTGGSYEQYF
.	few	TRBJ2-1	TRBV7-9	TGTGCCAGCAGCCCCCTCTCGGGGGCCGCTCACAATGAGCAGTTCTTC	CASSPLSGAAHNEQFF
TRBD1	few	TRBJ2-6	TRBV5-6	TGTGCCAGTAAAAGGGGGCCTAGCTCTGGGGCCAACGTCCTGACTTTC	CASKRGPSSGANVLTF
.	many	TRBJ1-2	TRBV12-3/TRBV12-4	TGTGCCAGCAGTTTCGGCACAAGCGGCTACACCTTC	CASSFGTSGYTF
TRBD2	few	TRBJ2-3	TRBV7-8	TGTGCCAGCAGCCCTCGGGGGGTAGATACGCAGTATTTT	CASSPRGVDTQYF
.	.	TRBJ2-3	TRBV6-2/TRBV6-3	TGTGCCAGCAGTTACGGAAGGATGTATAGCGGTACGCAGTATTTT	CASSYGRMYSGTQYF
TRBD1	.	TRBJ2-7	TRBV29-1	TGCAGCGTTAGGGACAGCCGGTACGAGCAGTACTTC	CSVRDSRYEQYF
.	.	TRBJ2-3	TRBV5-1	TGCGCCAGCAGCCCCAATATCCGAGATACGCAGTATTTT	CASSPNIRDTQYF
.	.	TRBJ1-1	TRBV12-3/TRBV12-4	TGTGCCAGCACAGTCTTGGGGGGCCGGACTGAAGCTTTCTTT	CASTVLGGRTEAFF
TRBD2	many	TRBJ2-1	TRBV4-3	TGCGCCAGCAGCCAAAGACGAGGGACTAGCGGGATTACGACCTACAATGAGCAGTTCTTC	CASSQRRGTSGITTYNEQFF
TRBD1	few	TRBJ1-2	TRBV7-9	TGTGCCAGCAGCTTGTCTGGACAGGGGGCGGTCTATGGCTACACCTTC	CASSLSGQGAVYGYTF
.	.	TRBJ1-1	TRBV29-1	TGCAGCGTTGCCCGCAAGGACAGAGACAAGAACACTGAAGCTTTCTTT	CSVARKDRDKNTEAFF
TRBD2	few	TRBJ2-3	TRBV10-2	TGCGCCAGCAGTGAGTCGATTCGGGGGGGGGATACGCAGTATTTT	CASSESIRGGDTQYF
TRBD1	few	TRBJ2-7	TRBV12-3/TRBV12-4	TGTGCCAGCAGGACCGGGACAGGGAACGGGGAGCAGTACTTC	CASRTGTGNGEQYF
TRBD2	few	TRBJ2-1	TRBV20-1	TGCAGTGCATCGGGACTAGCGGGCTCCAATGAGCAGTTCTTC	CSASGLAGSNEQFF
.	few	TRBJ1-1	TRBV12-3/TRBV12-4	TGTGCCATCGACAAGGGGAACACTGAAGCTTTCTTT	CAIDKGNTEAFF
.	many	TRBJ2-3	TRBV14	TGTGCCAGCAGCCTTTACCTAACCAGTACAGATACGCAGTATTTT	CASSLYLTSTDTQYF
TRBD2	few	TRBJ2-7	TRBV20-1	TGCAGTGCTGACAGGGTGGGGAGACTAGCGGGCTCCTACGAGCAGTACTTC	CSADRVGRLAGSYEQYF
TRBD2	few	TRBJ2-1	TRBV28	TGTGCCAGCAGTCTCTCTGGGGCTAGCGGGAGGGCCTACAATGAGCAGTTCTTC	CASSLSGASGRAYNEQFF
TRBD2	few	TRBJ2-2	TRBV7-8	TGTGCCAGCAGCCCATCGCAGGGTGGGACTAGAGGTCTCGGGGAGCTGTTTTTT	CASSPSQGGTRGLGELFF
.	many	TRBJ2-2	TRBV27	TGTGCCAGCAGTTTCCTCTCCCTGATGGGGGGGGCCACCGGGGAGCTGTTTTTT	CASSFLSLMGGATGELFF
.	few	TRBJ2-7	TRBV29-1	TGCAGCGTTGAAGGAGTGAATACCTACGAGCAGTACTTC	CSVEGVNTYEQYF
TRBD2	many	TRBJ2-1	TRBV20-1	TGCAGTGCTAGAGGGCCTAGCGGGAGGGACAATGAGCAGTTCTTC	CSARGPSGRDNEQFF
.	few	TRBJ2-1	TRBV29-1	TGCAGCGTTGAACGGCGGACAGTTCATGAGCAGTTCTTC	CSVERRTVHEQFF
TRBD2	.	TRBJ2-1	TRBV2	TGTGCCAGCAGTGAAGCGCTTAAGACTAGCGAACTCTACAATGAGCAGTTCTTC	CASSEALKTSELYNEQFF
.	few	TRBJ1-1	TRBV12-3/TRBV12-4	TGTGCCAGCAGTTTTCAGAGTGAAGCTTTCTTT	CASSFQSEAFF
.	.	TRBJ1-1	TRBV5-5	TGTGCCAGCGGCGGGGGGAACACGAACACTGAAGCTTTCTTT	CASGGGNTNTEAFF
.	few	TRBJ1-2	TRBV2	TGTGCCAGCAGTGTGGGGACGGGCTATGGCTACACCTTC	CASSVGTGYGYTF
.	.	TRBJ2-2	TRBV28	TGTGCCAGCAGTTTGAACAGGGCGGGCGGGGAGCTGTTTTTT	CASSLNRAGGELFF
TRBD1	.	TRBJ2-3	TRBV19	TGTGCCAGTAGTCTAAGACAGGGGGCGGCAGATACGCAGTATTTT	CASSLRQGAADTQYF
TRBD1	.	TRBJ1-1	TRBV5-1	TGCGCCAGCAGCTCACCCGACAGGGGAAGGACTGAAGCTTTCTTT	CASSSPDRGRTEAFF
.	.	TRBJ2-1	TRBV5-1	TGCGCCAGCAGCTTGGGGACAAACCTCTACAATGAGCAGTTCTTC	CASSLGTNLYNEQFF
TRBD1	once	TRBJ2-2	TRBV28	TGTGCCAGCACCCCGTTGGGACAGGGCCCCGAGCTGTTTTTT	CASTPLGQGPELFF
.	many	TRBJ1-1	TRBV9	TGTGCCAGCAGCGTCCGCCGGGACAAGCAAAACACTGAAGCTTTCTTT	CASSVRRDKQNTEAFF
.	.	TRBJ1-1	TRBV18	TGTGCCAGCTCACCGGACAAAGCAGTGATCGCCGCTTTCTTT	CASSPDKAVIAAFF
TRBD2	.	TRBJ2-1	TRBV10-2	TGCGCCAGCAGTGGAACTAGCGGGGGCCTGAAAAGGCCCTACAATGAGCAGTTCTTC	CASSGTSGGLKRPYNEQFF
.	.	TRBJ2-2	TRBV4-3	TGCGCCAGCAGCCAAGGTGGAGGGAAAAGAGGGGAGCTGTTTTTT	CASSQGGGKRGELFF
.	.	TRBJ2-4	TRBV5-5	TGTGCCAGCAGCTGGACTGGCGGAAACATTCAGTACTTC	CASSWTGGNIQYF
.	.	TRBJ2-5	TRBV5-1	TGCGCCAGCAGCCGTGGACTGGGGCAACAAGAGACCCAGTACTTC	CASSRGLGQQETQYF
.	few	TRBJ2-7	TRBV5-1	TGCGCCAGCAGCCCCATGGACAACCGCTACGAGCAGTACTTC	CASSPMDNRYEQYF
TRBD1	many	TRBJ1-1	TRBV5-5	TGTGCCAGCAGCCTGAGGACAGGAAGGAATCTTGGGAACACTGAAGCTTTCTTT	CASSLRTGRNLGNTEAFF